The TCR beta chain under discussion was sequenced for a study of Ad26.COV2.S vaccination and SARS-CoV-2 variants. The data were produced by immunoSEQ multiplex PCR, yet TCRdb's version contains in-frame clones alone and is incomplete. This sample has around 370,000 clones, with roughly nine tenths found just once. This CDR3 has 16 residues. After removal of 2 bases from V and 1 base from J, the junction contained 6 bases not matched to a gene. CDR1 is MNHEY and CDR2 is SVGAGI in the germline V gene. As to this clone: Its specificity is not known.

Findings and caveats of the study: It was vaccine recipients, not placebo recipients, who had the higher spike-specific TCR breadth.

Source: peripheral blood, taken after recovery from COVID-19. J is TRBJ2-3 and V is TRBV6-5; 7 bases line up with TRBD1. The clonotype was recovered from a human donor who had recovered from COVID-19. CDR3 residues: CASSYRQGTGTDTQYF. In nucleotides, the CDR3 is TGTGCCAGCAGTTACCGACAGGGTACGGGCACAGATACGCAGTATTTT.